This entry lists 19 T cell receptor beta chains sequenced from one sample in a study of regulatory T cells in long-lasting Graves disease. CDR3-region Arm-PCR and iRepertoire HTBI primers produced the TCR beta libraries. TCRdb recomputed calls from the multiplex PCR reads with MiXCR, one row per CDR3 protein. The sample has under 700,000 distinct CDR3 sequences, 15% to 20% seen once. Time point in this sample: newly diagnosed GD, antithyroid drugs for less than 3 months. The TCR library used RNA extracted from PBMCs. This sample also belongs to another study, concerning T cells in Graves' hyperthyroidism and ophthalmopathy.

Source: peripheral blood mononuclear cells (PBMCs), taken at new diagnosis, from a patient treated with antithyroid drugs. These receptors came from a woman aged 35-65 years with Graves disease.

V gene TRBV20-1 combines with J gene TRBJ2-5, with TRBD1 identical over 12 bases. CDR3 length: 16 residues. V was clipped by 0 bases and J by 6 bases; unmatched bases: 8. The germline V gene encodes CDR1 DFQATT and CDR2 SNEGSKA (reference sequence). The CDR3 region is CSARDIGTGGDKTQYF. CDR3 DNA: TGCAGTGCTAGAGATATCGGGACAGGGGGCGACAAGACCCAGTACTTC.

The V gene is TRBV20-1, the J gene TRBJ2-5; 9 positions match TRBD1. The CDR3 is 13 amino acids. CDR1 and CDR2 from the germline V gene are DFQATT and SNEGSKA (reference sequence). Losses at the gene ends were 8 bases for V and 7 bases for J; bases not matched to a gene: 11. The CDR3 region is CSSAGTGKGTQYF. The CDR3 nucleotides read TGCAGTTCCGCCGGGACAGGGAAGGGGACCCAGTACTTC.

Here the CDR3 DNA reads TGTGCCAGCAGCCCAGGACAGGGGGCAAATGAGCAGTTCTTC. Protein product: CASSPGQGANEQFF. The chain joins TRBV7-3 to TRBJ2-7; 11 positions match TRBD1. The J call may be wrong; the DNA end is better matched by TRBJ2-1. Germline V gene lookup returns CDR1 SGHTA and CDR2 FQGTGA. The CDR3 is made up of 14 amino acids.

In this sample, this clonotype turned up a few times. The chain combines TRBV28 with TRBJ1-4; D call uncertain. V lost 8 bases and J lost 0, with 10 bases in between. The CDR3 extends over 14 amino acids. Looked up from germline, CDR1 is MDHEN and CDR2 is SYDVKM. The CDR3 DNA reads TGTGCCAGCGGCGCGGTTGCAACTAATGAAAAACTGTTTTTT. It encodes CASGAVATNEKLFF.

This clonotype was detected only a few times. The V call is TRBV6-1, the J call TRBJ2-1; either TRBD1 or TRBD2 may supply D (5 bases each). CDR1 is MNHNS and CDR2 is SASEGT in the germline V gene. This CDR3 has 15 amino acids. Trimming cost V 7 bases and J 5 bases, with 18 bases left between them. CDR3 sequence: CASKGSYINHNEQFF. The DNA for the CDR3 is TGTGCCAGCAAGGGGAGTTACATTAACCACAATGAGCAGTTCTTC.

This clonotype has only a few counts. The chain has TRBV11-2 and TRBJ1-2, with D possibly being TRBD1 (6 bases). CDR3 length equals 14 residues. The germline CDR1 and CDR2 sequences are SGHAT and FQNNGV. Trimming cost V 4 bases and J 4 bases, with 13 bases left between them. CDR3 residues: CASSSGGGLYGYTF. CDR3 bases: TGTGCCAGCAGCTCCGGGGGCGGACTCTATGGCTACACCTTC. The full variable domain, with the rest looked up from reference TRBV11-2 and TRBJ1-2, is EAGVAQSPRYKIIEKRQSVAFWCNPISGHATLYWYQQILGQGPKLLIQFQNNGVVDDSQLPKDRFSAERLKGVDSTLKIQPAKLEDSAVYLCASSSGGGLYGYTFGSGTRLTVV.

This clonotype was recorded many times. V usage is TRBV12-3 or TRBV12-4 and J usage is TRBJ2-2; 9 bases are shared with TRBD2. The junction had 12 bases not matched to a gene; V was cut back by 6 bases and J by 7 bases. CDR3 length equals 16 residues. CDR3 sequence: CASRKRGGAIDGELFF. The CDR3 bases are TGTGCCAGCAGAAAGCGCGGGGGGGCGATTGACGGGGAGCTGTTTTTT.

This chain uses TRBV29-1 with TRBJ2-1; D unclear. Germline loops: CDR1 SQVTM, CDR2 ANQGSEA. V was cut by 8 bases and J by 4 bases, with 21 bases left in between. The CDR3 has 15 amino acids. The CDR3 region has the DNA TGCAGCCTGACACTTACCCGCCTTTTATACAATGAGCAGTTCTTC. Translated, it gives CSLTLTRLLYNEQFF.

This clonotype was counted at least ten times. The chain has TRBV19 and TRBJ2-1; TRBD2 agrees at 10 bases. The CDR3 is made up of 15 amino acids. CDR1 and CDR2 (germline): LNHDA, SQIVND (reference sequence). The J segment lost 8 bases and the V segment lost 3 bases, leaving 7 bases of the junction unmatched. The CDR3: CASSIGPTSGDEQFF. The CDR3 nucleotides are TGTGCCAGTAGTATCGGCCCAACTAGCGGGGATGAGCAGTTCTTC.

This clonotype appeared a few times. V is TRBV12-3 or TRBV12-4 and J is TRBJ2-7; 8 positions agree with TRBD1. The length of the CDR3 is 16 residues. V trimming: 3 bases; J trimming: 5 bases; junction bases outside the gene matches: 12. The CDR3 loop reads CASSFPPGQGLNEQYF. CDR3 nucleotides: TGTGCCAGCAGTTTCCCCCCAGGACAGGGTTTAAACGAGCAGTACTTC.

The chain uses TRBV19 and TRBJ1-6; no clear D. Between the trimmed V and J ends, which lost 8 bases and 5 bases, there was a span of 16 bases. The CDR3 is made up of 15 amino acids. Germline V gene lookup returns CDR1 LNHDA and CDR2 SQIVND (reference sequence). The CDR3 is CASPPAKGDNSPLHF. The CDR3 DNA is TGTGCCAGTCCTCCCGCGAAGGGAGATAATTCACCCCTCCACTTT.

This clonotype was counted ten times or more. This chain links TRBV11-2 with TRBJ2-7, with 11 nucleotides matching TRBD1. The CDR3 loop spans 14 amino acids. Germline assignment: CDR1 SGHAT and CDR2 FQNNGV. Losses at the gene ends were 5 bases for V and 5 bases for J; bases not matched to a gene: 5. CDR3 in DNA: TGTGCCAGCAGCCCTAGGACAGGGGGCAACGAGCAGTACTTC. It specifies CASSPRTGGNEQYF.

The chain employs TRBV12-3 or TRBV12-4 and TRBJ1-2, with 8 positions matching TRBD1. The length of the CDR3 is 14 residues. V was clipped by 1 base and J by 7 bases; unmatched bases: 5. The CDR3: CASSLGAGTGGYTF. The CDR3, as DNA: TGTGCCAGCAGTTTAGGGGCCGGGACAGGTGGCTACACCTTC.

The table lists this clonotype with a few counts. The chain uses TRBV19 and TRBJ2-2, with D perhaps TRBD1 or TRBD2 (6 bases each). The germline V gene encodes CDR1 LNHDA and CDR2 SQIVND (reference sequence). V lost 8 bases and J lost 8, with 21 bases in between. There are 15 residues in the CDR3. The CDR3 DNA is TGTGCCAGTTCAAGGGGGGATGGAGTGGTTGGGGAGCTGTTTTTT. Protein sequence: CASSRGDGVVGELFF.

The chain joins TRBV6-1 to TRBJ1-4, with D tentatively TRBD1 (5 bases). The CDR3 contains 14 residues. V lost 6 bases and J lost 5, with 13 bases in between. Germline lookup yields CDR1 MNHNS and CDR2 SASEGT. The CDR3 region has the DNA TGTGCCAGCAGGTTGTCAGGGACGAATGAAAAACTGTTTTTT. Translating gives CASRLSGTNEKLFF.

This clonotype came up many times. This chain links TRBV6-5 with TRBJ2-3, with 7 bases fitting TRBD2. This CDR3 has 15 residues. In germline, CDR1 is MNHEY, CDR2 SVGAGI. With V trimmed by 8 bases and J by 5 bases, 13 bases remained unmatched. This chain's CDR3 is CASGWGGRYGDTQYF. CDR3 sequence (DNA): TGTGCCAGCGGTTGGGGGGGGAGATACGGAGATACGCAGTATTTT.

This clonotype was detected ten times or more. The V and J genes are TRBV14 and TRBJ2-1; possible D gene TRBD2, 6 bases. There are 13 residues in the CDR3. V was clipped by 1 base and J by 6 bases, with 7 bases between them. Germline-derived CDR1 and CDR2 are SGHDN and FVKESK. CDR3 sequence: CASSQAGGNEQFF. CDR3 in DNA: TGTGCCAGCAGCCAAGCCGGGGGCAATGAGCAGTTCTTC.

Many counts were recorded for this clonotype. The chain is built from TRBV6-4 and TRBJ1-1, with a possible D match to TRBD1 (5 bases). CDR3 length: 13 amino acids. Germline CDR1 and CDR2: MRHNA and SNTAGT. Trimming shortened V by 6 bases and J by 3 bases, and 11 bases separated the two germline ends. CDR3 region: CASRAGRDTEAFF. Written as DNA, the CDR3 is TGTGCCAGCAGAGCAGGGCGTGACACTGAAGCTTTCTTT.

This clonotype has only a few counts. This sequence may be a read error, since a much larger clone differs from it by one base. The chain joins TRBV11-3 to TRBJ2-1; maybe TRBD2 (6 bases). This CDR3 has 16 amino acids. CDR1 and CDR2 (germline): SGHNT, YENEEA. CDR3 bases: TGTGCCTGCAGCTTAGATTCGGCGGGGATCTACAATGAGCAGTTCTTC. Protein: CACSLDSAGIYNEQFF.